What follows are 18 T cell receptor beta chains derived from one specimen sequenced in a study of blood T cell repertoires in COVID-19. Assay used: immunoSEQ multiplex PCR; TCRdb lists only in-frame clones, some missing. The table records about 220,000 clones, 80% to 90% of them present only once. Input material: peripheral blood. All receptors come from a man younger than 45 with active or convalescent COVID-19.

This clone was picked up one time. CDR3 DNA: TGCGCCAGCAGCTTGGTACCAGGGGTTGTGCAAGGCTACACCTTC. This translates into CASSLVPGVVQGYTF. The V and J genes are TRBV5-1 and TRBJ1-2, with a tentative D call TRBD1 (6 bases). The CDR3 is 15 residues long. Trimming took off 0 bases at V and 8 bases at J, with 17 bases between the two ends. Germline-derived CDR1 and CDR2 are SGHRS and YFSETQ.

The rearrangement uses TRBV6-5 and TRBJ2-7; the match to TRBD1 covers 11 bases. The germline V gene encodes CDR1 MNHEY and CDR2 SVGAGI. Unmatched junction bases numbered 2, after V lost 0 bases and J lost 4 bases. This CDR3 has 15 amino acids. Written as DNA, the CDR3 is TGTGCCAGCAGTTACTCCGGGACAGGGGGGTACGAGCAGTACTTC. It codes for CASSYSGTGGYEQYF.

The chain links TRBV9 to TRBJ2-3; 8 nucleotides align to TRBD2. With V trimmed by 0 bases and J by 2 bases, 11 bases remained unmatched. The CDR3 contains 18 residues. Germline lookup yields CDR1 SGDLS and CDR2 YYNGEE. The CDR3 nucleotides read TGTGCCAGCAGCGTAGCGGGGGGGCTAGCGATCAACACAGATACGCAGTATTTT. Protein: CASSVAGGLAINTDTQYF.

This sequence joins TRBV6-5 and TRBJ2-7; unclear D gene. Trimming cost V 0 bases and J 6 bases, with 15 bases left between them. Germline loops: CDR1 MNHEY, CDR2 SVGAGI. The CDR3 has 15 residues. CDR3 sequence: CASSYSSGSLAEQYF. The CDR3 DNA sequence: TGTGCCAGCAGTTACTCATCCGGGTCTTTAGCCGAGCAGTACTTC.

With respect to this clone: Other DNA sequences of this sample code for an identical CDR3. The V call is TRBV24-1, the J call TRBJ2-7, with D maybe TRBD1 (6 bases). The V and J ends lost 4 bases and 4 bases respectively, with 10 bases between them. The CDR3 runs to 13 residues. The germline V gene has CDR1 KGHDR and CDR2 SFDVKD. The CDR3 reads CATSETGTYEQYF. As DNA, the CDR3 is TGTGCCACCAGTGAGACAGGAACATACGAGCAGTACTTC.

The chain carries TRBV6-6 and TRBJ2-6; tentative D call: TRBD2 (5 bases). Germline assignment: CDR1 MNHNY and CDR2 SVGAGI (reference sequence). The CDR3 extends over 14 amino acids. Trimming cost V 6 bases and J 3 bases, with 9 bases left between them. The CDR3 sequence is CASSSGGGANVLTF. CDR3 nucleotide sequence: TGTGCCAGCAGCAGCGGCGGTGGGGCCAACGTCCTGACTTTC.

This chain uses TRBV30 with TRBJ1-4; D not certain. This CDR3 has 15 residues. In germline, CDR1 is GTSNPN, CDR2 SVGIG (reference sequence). V lost 5 bases to trimming and J lost 4 bases, with 17 bases between them. CDR3 sequence reads: CAWGMTGKLNEKLFF. The CDR3 coding sequence is TGTGCCTGGGGGATGACCGGGAAACTTAATGAAAAACTGTTTTTT.

The V gene is TRBV4-1, the J gene TRBJ2-1, with TRBD1 as a possible D gene (7 bases). Trimming pared 1 base from V and 1 base from J, leaving 17 bases between. CDR1 and CDR2 from the germline V gene are MGHRA and YSYEKL. This CDR3 region has 18 residues. In nucleotides, the CDR3 is TGCGCCAGCAGCCAAGGGCCTGGAGGGGGCCTTTCCTACAATGAGCAGTTCTTC. It specifies CASSQGPGGGLSYNEQFF.

V gene TRBV5-4 combines with J gene TRBJ2-2; the match to TRBD2 covers 9 bases. J lost 2 bases, V lost 1 base, and 3 bases had no gene match. Looked up from germline, CDR1 is SGHNT and CDR2 is YYREEE (reference sequence). The CDR3 is 16 amino acids. CDR3: CASSLWGLANTGELFF. The CDR3 coding sequence is TGTGCCAGCAGCTTGTGGGGACTAGCCAACACCGGGGAGCTGTTTTTT.

This chain connects TRBV9 to TRBJ1-5; D possibly corresponds to TRBD1 (5 bases). Germline CDR1 reads SGDLS; CDR2 reads YYNGEE. The CDR3 is 14 residues long. Between the trimmed V and J ends, which lost 5 bases and 0 bases, there was a span of 9 bases. CDR3 protein: CASSRDSSNQPQHF. Here the CDR3 DNA reads TGTGCCAGCAGTCGGGACTCTAGCAATCAGCCCCAGCATTTT. Using reference TRBV9 and TRBJ1-5 for the parts outside the CDR3, the full variable domain is DSGVTQTPKHLITATGQRVTLRCSPRSGDLSVYWYQQSLDQGLQFLIQYYNGEERAKGNILERFSAQQFPDLHSELNLSSLELGDSALYFCASSRDSSNQPQHFGDGTRLSIL.

The CDR3 region has the DNA TGTGCCAGCAGCTTAGCCAGGGATAGCGGGGGCTCCTACGAGCAGTACTTC. Translation: CASSLARDSGGSYEQYF. The chain employs TRBV7-9 and TRBJ2-7, with TRBD2 identical over 9 bases. The germline V gene encodes CDR1 SEHNR and CDR2 FQNEAQ (reference sequence). The CDR3 extends over 17 amino acids. V lost 0 bases and J lost 0; bases outside the gene matches: 6.

The chain links TRBV7-2 to TRBJ2-7; D unclear. The CDR3 loop spans 14 amino acids. Germline CDR1 SGHTA, CDR2 FQGNSA. The V end was cut by 3 bases, the J end by 0 bases, with 9 bases between. Written as DNA, the CDR3 is TGTGCCAGCAGCTTTGGAGTGAACTCCTACGAGCAGTACTTC. This encodes CASSFGVNSYEQYF.

This sequence joins TRBV5-4 and TRBJ1-1; 7 nucleotides agree with TRBD1. The germline gives CDR1 SGHNT, CDR2 YYREEE (reference sequence). This CDR3 region has 16 residues. Unmatched junction bases numbered 7, after V lost 0 bases and J lost 2 bases. The chain's CDR3 is CASSLELGQVNTEAFF. For the CDR3, the DNA is TGTGCCAGCAGCTTGGAACTCGGACAGGTTAACACTGAAGCTTTCTTT.

CDR3 amino acids: CASSQAETGVRYTF. The DNA for the CDR3 is TGCGCCAGCAGCCAGGCAGAGACAGGGGTGCGCTACACCTTC. The chain is built from TRBV4-1 and TRBJ1-2; 8 positions match TRBD1. The V segment lost 3 bases and the J segment 9 bases; nucleotides outside the gene matches: 9. Germline values: CDR1 MGHRA, CDR2 YSYEKL. This CDR3 has 14 residues.

The V call is TRBV3-1 (or the pseudogene TRBV3-2), the J call TRBJ1-1; TRBD1 aligns across 9 bases. Germline V gives CDR1 LGHDT, CDR2 YNNKEL (reference sequence). The CDR3 totals 13 residues. Trimming cost V 5 bases and J 4 bases; bases outside gene matches: 2. The CDR3 nucleotides are TGTGCCAGCAGCGTGGACAGGGGCACTGAAGCTTTCTTT. Encoded protein: CASSVDRGTEAFF.

The rearrangement uses TRBV6-6 and TRBJ2-7; TRBD1 aligns across 7 bases. This CDR3 has 15 residues. Germline V gene lookup returns CDR1 MNHNY and CDR2 SVGAGI (reference sequence). The ends lost 6 bases at V and 4 bases at J; junction bases unmatched: 12. The CDR3 protein is CASRPRTGLEYEQYF. The CDR3 nucleotides are TGTGCCAGCAGACCGCGGACAGGCCTTGAGTACGAGCAGTACTTC.

The chain is built from TRBV6-5 and TRBJ1-2; possible D gene TRBD1, 5 bases. The germline V gene encodes CDR1 MNHEY and CDR2 SVGAGI. The CDR3 is 12 amino acids. V was shortened by 2 bases and J by 8 bases, with 9 bases between the two germline ends. CDR3 DNA sequence: TGTGCCAGCAGTTACGCAGGGTACGGCTACACCTTC. Protein sequence: CASSYAGYGYTF.

This sequence joins TRBV19 and TRBJ2-5; tentatively, D is TRBD1 (5 bases). Trimming cost V 3 bases and J 3 bases, with 8 bases left between them. The CDR3 is 13 amino acids. CDR1 and CDR2 from the germline V gene are LNHDA and SQIVND (reference sequence). CDR3 amino acids: CASSIPGKETQYF. In DNA form, the CDR3 reads TGTGCCAGTAGTATCCCAGGGAAAGAGACCCAGTACTTC.